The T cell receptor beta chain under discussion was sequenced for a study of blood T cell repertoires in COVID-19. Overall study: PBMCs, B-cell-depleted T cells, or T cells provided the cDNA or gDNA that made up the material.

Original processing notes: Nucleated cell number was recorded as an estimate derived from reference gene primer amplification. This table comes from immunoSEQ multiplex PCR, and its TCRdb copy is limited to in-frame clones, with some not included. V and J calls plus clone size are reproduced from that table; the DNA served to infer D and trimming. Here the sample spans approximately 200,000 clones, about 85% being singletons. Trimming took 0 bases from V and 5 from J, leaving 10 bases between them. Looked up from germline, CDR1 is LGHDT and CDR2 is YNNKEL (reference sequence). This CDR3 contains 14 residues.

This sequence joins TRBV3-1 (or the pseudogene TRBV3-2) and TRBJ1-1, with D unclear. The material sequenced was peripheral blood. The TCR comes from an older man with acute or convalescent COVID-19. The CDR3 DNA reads TGTGCCAGCAGCCAAGATCCTTGGACTACTGAAGCTTTCTTT. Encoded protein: CASSQDPWTTEAFF.